The source of this TCR beta chain is a study of T-cell reconstitution after alpha-beta-depleted transplantation in children. Study-level findings and limits: Expanded graft clones numbering several hundred reportedly gave rise to alpha-beta T cells about two months after transplant. From newly produced T cells came most of the T-cell counts and diversity one year after transplant. From surviving recipient T cells and thymic progenitors came the high day-60 TCRbeta diversity observed in some patients.

This clonotype has just a few counts. The target antigen is unknown. The TCRbeta library incorporated unique molecular identifiers. TCRdb called the PCR reads again in MiXCR, with one record for every CDR3 protein. The top ten clones hold 28% of a sample with approximately 1,000,000 distinct CDR3 sequences, under 30% of them seen once. The clonotype originates from a boy in the first two years of life who had a stem cell transplant for SCID, so the T cells may come from the graft donor. The material was PBMCs, mostly from graft donor cells, obtained 360 days after TCRalphabeta/CD19-depleted stem cell transplant.

The CDR3 sequence: CSAGWADTQYF. The CDR3 coding sequence is TGCAGTGCTGGGTGGGCAGATACGCAGTATTTT. The rearrangement uses TRBV20-1 and TRBJ2-3, with D uncertain. The CDR3 consists of 11 residues. V lost 5 bases and J lost 4, with 7 bases in between. Germline V gene sequence: CDR1 DFQATT, CDR2 SNEGSKA (reference sequence).